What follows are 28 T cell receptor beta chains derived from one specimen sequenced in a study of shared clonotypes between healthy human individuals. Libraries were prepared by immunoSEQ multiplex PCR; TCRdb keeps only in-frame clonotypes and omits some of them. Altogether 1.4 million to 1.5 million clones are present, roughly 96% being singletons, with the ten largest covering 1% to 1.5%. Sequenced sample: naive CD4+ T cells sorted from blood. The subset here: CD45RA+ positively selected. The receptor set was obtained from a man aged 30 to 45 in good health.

CDR3 sequence (DNA): TGTGCCAGCAAACCTTTGCAATTCGGTGCCGAGCAGTACTTC. It translates to CASKPLQFGAEQYF. V is TRBV27 and J is TRBJ2-7, with D uncertain. Trimming took off 7 bases at V and 6 bases at J, with 19 bases between the two ends. CDR1 and CDR2 (germline): MNHEY, SMNVEV (reference sequence). This CDR3 is 14 amino acids long.

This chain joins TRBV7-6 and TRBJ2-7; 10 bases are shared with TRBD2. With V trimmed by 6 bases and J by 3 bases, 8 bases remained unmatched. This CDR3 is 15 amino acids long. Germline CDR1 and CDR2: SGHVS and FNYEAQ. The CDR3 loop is CASRPAGTSVYEQYF. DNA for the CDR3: TGTGCCAGCAGGCCCGCCGGGACTAGCGTCTACGAGCAGTACTTC.

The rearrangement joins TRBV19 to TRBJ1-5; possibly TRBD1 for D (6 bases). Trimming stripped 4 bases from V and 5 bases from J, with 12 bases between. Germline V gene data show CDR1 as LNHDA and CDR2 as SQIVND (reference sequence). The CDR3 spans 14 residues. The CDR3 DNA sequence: TGTGCCAGTAGTAAGGAAAGGGGGTATCAGCCCCAGCATTTT. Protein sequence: CASSKERGYQPQHF.

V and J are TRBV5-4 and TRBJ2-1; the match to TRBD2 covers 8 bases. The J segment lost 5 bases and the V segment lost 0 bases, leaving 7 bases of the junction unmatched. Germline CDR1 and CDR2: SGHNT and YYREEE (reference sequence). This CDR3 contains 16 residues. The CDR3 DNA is TGTGCCAGCAGCTTGGCCGGGGGGGGAGTCCACAATGAGCAGTTCTTC. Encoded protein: CASSLAGGGVHNEQFF.

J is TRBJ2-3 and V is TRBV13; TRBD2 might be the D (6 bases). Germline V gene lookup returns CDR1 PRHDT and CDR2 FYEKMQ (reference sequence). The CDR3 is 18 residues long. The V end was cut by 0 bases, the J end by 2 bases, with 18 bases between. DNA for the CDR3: TGTGCCAGCAGCTTAGGTTTCCGTGGCGGGAAATCCACAGATACGCAGTATTTT. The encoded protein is CASSLGFRGGKSTDTQYF.

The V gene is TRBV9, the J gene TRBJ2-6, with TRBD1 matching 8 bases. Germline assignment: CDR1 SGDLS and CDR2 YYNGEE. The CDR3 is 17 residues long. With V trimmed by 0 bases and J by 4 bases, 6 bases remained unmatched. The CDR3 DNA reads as TGTGCCAGCAGCGTAGGGACAGGGTGGACGGGGGCCAACGTCCTGACTTTC. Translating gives CASSVGTGWTGANVLTF.

The CDR3 region is CAFQRDIADTQYF. As DNA, the CDR3 is TGTGCCTTTCAGCGGGATATCGCAGATACGCAGTATTTT. The J gene is TRBJ2-3, the V gene TRBV10-3; 7 bases are a match to TRBD2. CDR1 and CDR2 from the germline V gene are ENHRY and SYGVKD. V shed 11 bases, J shed 4 bases, and the junction held 9 bases outside the gene matches. The CDR3 length is 13 residues.

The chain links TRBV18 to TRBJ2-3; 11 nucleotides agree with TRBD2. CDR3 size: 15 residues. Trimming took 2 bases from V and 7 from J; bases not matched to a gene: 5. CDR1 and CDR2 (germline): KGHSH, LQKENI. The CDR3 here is CASSPILAGGYTQYF. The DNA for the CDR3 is TGTGCCAGCTCACCAATCCTAGCGGGAGGTTATACGCAGTATTTT.

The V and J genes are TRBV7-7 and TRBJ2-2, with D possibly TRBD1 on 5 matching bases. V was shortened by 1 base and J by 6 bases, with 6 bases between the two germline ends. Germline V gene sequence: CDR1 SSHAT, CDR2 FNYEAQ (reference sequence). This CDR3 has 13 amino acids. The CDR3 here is CASSLEGSGELFF. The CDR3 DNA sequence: TGTGCCAGCAGCTTAGAGGGGTCCGGGGAGCTGTTTTTT.

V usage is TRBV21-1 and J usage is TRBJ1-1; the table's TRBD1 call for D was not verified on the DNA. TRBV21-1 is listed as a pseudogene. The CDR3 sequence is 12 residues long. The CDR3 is CASNPGGTEAFF. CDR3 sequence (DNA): TGTGCCAGCAACCCAGGGGGAACTGAAGCTTTCTTT.

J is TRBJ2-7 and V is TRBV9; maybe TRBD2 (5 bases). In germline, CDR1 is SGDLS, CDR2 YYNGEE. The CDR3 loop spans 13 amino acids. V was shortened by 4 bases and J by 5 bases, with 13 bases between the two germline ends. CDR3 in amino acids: CASSLISGDEQYF. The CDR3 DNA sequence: TGTGCCAGCAGCCTCATATCCGGGGACGAGCAGTACTTC.

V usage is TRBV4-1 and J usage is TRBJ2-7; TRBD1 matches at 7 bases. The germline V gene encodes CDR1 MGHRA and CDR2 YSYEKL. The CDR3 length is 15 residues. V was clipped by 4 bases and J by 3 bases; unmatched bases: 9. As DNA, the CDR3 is TGCGCCAGCAGCCGGGGGACAGCCTGGGACTACGAGCAGTACTTC. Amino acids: CASSRGTAWDYEQYF.

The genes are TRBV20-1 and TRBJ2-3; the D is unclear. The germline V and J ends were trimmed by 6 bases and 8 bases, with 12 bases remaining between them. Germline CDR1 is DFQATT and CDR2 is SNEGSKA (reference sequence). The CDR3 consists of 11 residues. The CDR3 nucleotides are TGCAGTGCCAGCCAGACCCCTACGCAGTATTTT. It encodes CSASQTPTQYF.

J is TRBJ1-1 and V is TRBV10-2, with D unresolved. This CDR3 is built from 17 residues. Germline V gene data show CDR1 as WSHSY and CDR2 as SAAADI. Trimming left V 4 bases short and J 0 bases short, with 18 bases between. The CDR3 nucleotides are TGCGCCAGCAGTGTCAGTGGCCTTACCCCTATGAACACTGAAGCTTTCTTT. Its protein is CASSVSGLTPMNTEAFF.

CDR3 coding DNA: TGTGCCAGCAGGGACAGGGGAACAGATACGCAGTATTTT. This sequence encodes CASRDRGTDTQYF. This sequence joins TRBV6-1 and TRBJ2-3; 9 bases line up with TRBD1. V lost 6 bases to trimming and J lost 3 bases; unmatched junction nucleotides: 1. Looked up from germline, CDR1 is MNHNS and CDR2 is SASEGT. The CDR3 runs to 13 residues.

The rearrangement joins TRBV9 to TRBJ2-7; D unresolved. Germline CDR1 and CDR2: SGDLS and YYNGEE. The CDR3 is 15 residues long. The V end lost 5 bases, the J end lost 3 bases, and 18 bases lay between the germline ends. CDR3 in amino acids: CASRPRTRSIYEQYF. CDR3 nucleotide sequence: TGTGCCAGCAGGCCCCGGACCAGGTCAATCTACGAGCAGTACTTC.

The CDR3 DNA follows: TGTGCCAGCAGCGGGACACCCGCCCAAGAGACCCAGTACTTC. Its protein product is CASSGTPAQETQYF. This chain connects TRBV5-4 to TRBJ2-5, with D perhaps matching TRBD1 (6 bases). V lost 4 bases, J lost 1 base, and 11 bases lay in between. Germline assignment: CDR1 SGHNT and CDR2 YYREEE (reference sequence). CDR3 length: 14 residues.

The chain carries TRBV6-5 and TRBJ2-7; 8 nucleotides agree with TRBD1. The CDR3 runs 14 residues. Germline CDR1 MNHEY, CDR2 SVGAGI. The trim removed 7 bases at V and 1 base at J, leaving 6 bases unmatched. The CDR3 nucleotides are TGTGCCAGCATTTCACAGGGGGAGTCCTACGAGCAGTACTTC. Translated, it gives CASISQGESYEQYF.

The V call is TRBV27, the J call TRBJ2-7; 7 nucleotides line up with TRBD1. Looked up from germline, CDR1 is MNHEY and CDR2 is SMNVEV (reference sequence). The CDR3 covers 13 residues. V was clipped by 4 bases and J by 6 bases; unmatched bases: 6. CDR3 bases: TGTGCCAGCAGTTCGACAGGGTCGGGCGAGCAGTACTTC. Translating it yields CASSSTGSGEQYF.

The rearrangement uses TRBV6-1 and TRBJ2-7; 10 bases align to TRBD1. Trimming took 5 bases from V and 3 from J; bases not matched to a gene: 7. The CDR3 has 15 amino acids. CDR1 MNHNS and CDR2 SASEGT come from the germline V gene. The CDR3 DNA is TGTGCCAGCAGTCCTGCAGGGACAGGGGACTACGAGCAGTACTTC. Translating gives CASSPAGTGDYEQYF.

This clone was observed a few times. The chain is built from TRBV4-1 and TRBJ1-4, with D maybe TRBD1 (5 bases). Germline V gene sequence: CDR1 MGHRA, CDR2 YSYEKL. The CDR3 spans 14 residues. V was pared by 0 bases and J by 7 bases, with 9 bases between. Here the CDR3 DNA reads TGCGCCAGCAGCCAAGACAGGGTGGGTGAAAAACTGTTTTTT. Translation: CASSQDRVGEKLFF.

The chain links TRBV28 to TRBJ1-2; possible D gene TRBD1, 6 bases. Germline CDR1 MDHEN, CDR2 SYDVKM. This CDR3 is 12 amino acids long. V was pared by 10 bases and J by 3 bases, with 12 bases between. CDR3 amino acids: CATAGADYGYTF. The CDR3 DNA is TGTGCCACCGCGGGGGCCGACTATGGCTACACCTTC.

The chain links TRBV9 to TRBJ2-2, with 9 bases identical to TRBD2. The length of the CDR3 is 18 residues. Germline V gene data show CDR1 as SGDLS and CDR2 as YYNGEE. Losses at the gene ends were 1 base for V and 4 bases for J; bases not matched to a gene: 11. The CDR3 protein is CASSVTNIVAGVTGELFF. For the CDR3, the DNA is TGTGCCAGCAGCGTAACTAATATTGTAGCGGGAGTCACCGGGGAGCTGTTTTTT. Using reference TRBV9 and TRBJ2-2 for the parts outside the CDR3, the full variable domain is DSGVTQTPKHLITATGQRVTLRCSPRSGDLSVYWYQQSLDQGLQFLIQYYNGEERAKGNILERFSAQQFPDLHSELNLSSLELGDSALYFCASSVTNIVAGVTGELFFGEGSRLTVL.

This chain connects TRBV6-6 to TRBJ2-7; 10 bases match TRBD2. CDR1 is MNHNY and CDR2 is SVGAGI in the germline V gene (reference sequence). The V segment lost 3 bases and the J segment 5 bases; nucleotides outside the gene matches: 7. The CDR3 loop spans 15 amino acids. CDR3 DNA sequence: TGTGCCAGCAGTTATCGCTCTAGCGGGAGAGACGAGCAGTACTTC. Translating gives CASSYRSSGRDEQYF.

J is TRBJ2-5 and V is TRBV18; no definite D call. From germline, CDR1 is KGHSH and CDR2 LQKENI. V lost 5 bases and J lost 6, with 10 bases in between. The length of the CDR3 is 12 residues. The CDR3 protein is CASSSRLKTQYF. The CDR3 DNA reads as TGTGCCAGCTCATCTAGACTGAAGACCCAGTACTTC.

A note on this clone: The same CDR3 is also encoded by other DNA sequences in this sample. The CDR3 loop is CASSQNRGRETQYF. The CDR3 nucleotides are TGTGCCAGCAGCCAAAACAGGGGGCGCGAGACCCAGTACTTC. The genes are TRBV14 and TRBJ2-5; 9 bases are shared with TRBD1. The germline V gene has CDR1 SGHDN and CDR2 FVKESK. CDR3 length: 14 amino acids. The ends lost 2 bases at V and 5 bases at J; junction bases unmatched: 3.

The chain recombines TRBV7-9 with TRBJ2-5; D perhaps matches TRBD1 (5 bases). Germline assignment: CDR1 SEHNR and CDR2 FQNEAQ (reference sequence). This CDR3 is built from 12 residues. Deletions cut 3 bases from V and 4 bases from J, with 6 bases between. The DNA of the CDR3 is TGTGCCAGCAGCTTCCAGGGAGAGACCCAGTACTTC. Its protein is CASSFQGETQYF.

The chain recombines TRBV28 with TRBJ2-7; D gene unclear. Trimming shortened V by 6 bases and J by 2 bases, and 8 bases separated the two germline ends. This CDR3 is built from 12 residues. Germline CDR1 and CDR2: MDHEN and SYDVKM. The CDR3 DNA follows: TGTGCCAGCAGGTCCTCCCCCTACGAGCAGTACTTC. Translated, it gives CASRSSPYEQYF.